These T cell receptor beta chains were read from a single sample in a study of T cell clones after liver transplantation. TCRdb's table, derived via immunoSEQ multiplex PCR, lists solely in-frame clones and lacks some. The repertoire includes roughly 65,000 clones, 80% to 95% of them detected once, and 0.98% sits in the top ten. This specimen consisted of CD4+ T cells from blood, obtained around 25 months after liver transplant. These receptors were taken from a human patient who received a liver transplant. Some of the T cells may derive from the graft donor. The CDR3 runs from the conserved cysteine through the conserved F or W. A D gene is named only where the DNA matches it firmly. Clone sizes are given selectively: once, few, many, or a class where the clone is expanded.

j_call: TRBJ2-2; clone_size: NA; v_call: TRBV27; d_call: TRBD1; cdr3_nt: TGTGCCAGCAGTTTAGCTGGACAGGGGCTGAGGGGGGAGCTGTTTTTT; cdr3_aa: CASSLAGQGLRGELFF
j_call: TRBJ2-3; clone_size: NA; v_call: TRBV18; d_call: NA; cdr3_nt: TGTGCCAGCTCACCATTAGCGAGGGCGGAGGGCCTCACAGATACGCAGTATTTT; cdr3_aa: CASSPLARAEGLTDTQYF
j_call: TRBJ2-3; clone_size: NA; v_call: TRBV7-2; d_call: TRBD2; cdr3_nt: TGTGCCAGCAGCTTAGGCGCGGGAGGGAGCACAGATACGCAGTATTTT; cdr3_aa: CASSLGAGGSTDTQYF
j_call: TRBJ1-3; clone_size: NA; v_call: TRBV18; d_call: NA; cdr3_nt: TGTGCCAGCTCACGGGCGACCGCTAGCTCTGGAAACACCATATATTTT; cdr3_aa: CASSRATASSGNTIYF
j_call: TRBJ1-1; clone_size: NA; v_call: TRBV11-2; d_call: TRBD1; cdr3_nt: TGTGCCAGCAGCGTAACCAGGGGGCTGGACACTGAAGCTTTCTTT; cdr3_aa: CASSVTRGLDTEAFF
j_call: TRBJ2-7; clone_size: NA; v_call: TRBV15; d_call: NA; cdr3_nt: TGTGCCACCAGCAGAACCGGGACTCAATACGAGCAGTACTTC; cdr3_aa: CATSRTGTQYEQYF
j_call: TRBJ2-7; clone_size: once; v_call: TRBV4-2; d_call: TRBD1; cdr3_nt: TGTGCCAGCAGCCAGGCGGACAGGTACGAGCAGTACTTC; cdr3_aa: CASSQADRYEQYF
j_call: TRBJ2-2; clone_size: NA; v_call: TRBV11-3; d_call: TRBD2; cdr3_nt: TGTGCCAGCAGCCAGTGGAGCGGGGTGGCAGAGACCGGGGAGCTGTTTTTT; cdr3_aa: CASSQWSGVAETGELFF
j_call: TRBJ2-3; clone_size: NA; v_call: TRBV27; d_call: NA; cdr3_nt: TGTGCCAGCAGTCAGGGAGCCCCAGATACGCAGTATTTT; cdr3_aa: CASSQGAPDTQYF
j_call: TRBJ1-1; clone_size: NA; v_call: TRBV7-6; d_call: NA; cdr3_nt: TGTGCCAGCAGCTCAGGTAGTACAGAACCTACTGAAGCTTTCTTT; cdr3_aa: CASSSGSTEPTEAFF
j_call: TRBJ1-3; clone_size: NA; v_call: TRBV18; d_call: NA; cdr3_nt: TGTGCCAGCTCACTTCAGCTAACCTCTGGAAACACCATATATTTT; cdr3_aa: CASSLQLTSGNTIYF
j_call: TRBJ2-1; clone_size: NA; v_call: TRBV7-3; d_call: NA; cdr3_nt: TGTGCCAGCAGCTTAAGTCGGGAAGATGAGCAGTTCTTC; cdr3_aa: CASSLSREDEQFF
j_call: TRBJ1-2; clone_size: NA; v_call: TRBV2; d_call: NA; cdr3_nt: TGTGCCAGCAGCCAAAGGGCTGGCTACACCTTC; cdr3_aa: CASSQRAGYTF
j_call: TRBJ2-1; clone_size: NA; v_call: TRBV7-9; d_call: TRBD1; cdr3_nt: TGTGCCAGCAGCGTGGGCGACAGGGTCCGTGAGCAGTTCTTC; cdr3_aa: CASSVGDRVREQFF
j_call: TRBJ2-1; clone_size: few; v_call: TRBV6-5; d_call: NA; cdr3_nt: TGTGCCAGCAGCGACCTGGAAACGCGGTTCTTC; cdr3_aa: CASSDLETRFF
j_call: TRBJ2-1; clone_size: NA; v_call: TRBV29-1; d_call: TRBD2; cdr3_nt: TGCAGCGTTGACCGCCGGCCTGGCGGGAGCTCCTACAATGAGCAGTTCTTC; cdr3_aa: CSVDRRPGGSSYNEQFF
j_call: TRBJ2-6; clone_size: NA; v_call: TRBV29-1; d_call: NA; cdr3_nt: TGCAGCGTGGGGGCCTTTGGATCTGGGGCCAACGTCCTGACTTTC; cdr3_aa: CSVGAFGSGANVLTF
j_call: TRBJ2-1; clone_size: NA; v_call: TRBV11-3; d_call: TRBD2; cdr3_nt: TGTGCCAGCGAAACTAGCGGGAGGGCAAATGAGCAGTTCTTC; cdr3_aa: CASETSGRANEQFF
j_call: TRBJ2-3; clone_size: NA; v_call: TRBV7-6; d_call: TRBD2; cdr3_nt: TGTGCCAGCAGATCTAGCGGGATTATGACAGATACGCAGTATTTT; cdr3_aa: CASRSSGIMTDTQYF
j_call: TRBJ1-5; clone_size: NA; v_call: TRBV14; d_call: TRBD1; cdr3_nt: TGTGCCAGCAGCCAGGGACAGGGCAATCAGCCCCAGCATTTT; cdr3_aa: CASSQGQGNQPQHF
j_call: TRBJ2-5; clone_size: NA; v_call: TRBV11-3; d_call: NA; cdr3_nt: TGTGCCAGCAGCGCGGATCCCCAAGAGACCCAGTACTTC; cdr3_aa: CASSADPQETQYF
j_call: TRBJ2-3; clone_size: NA; v_call: TRBV10-3; d_call: NA; cdr3_nt: TGTGCCACCTTTGATAGCACAGATACGCAGTATTTT; cdr3_aa: CATFDSTDTQYF
j_call: TRBJ2-2; clone_size: NA; v_call: TRBV19; d_call: NA; cdr3_nt: TGTGCCAGTAGTATAAGTCTTCGGGGCATGACGAACACCGGGGAGCTGTTTTTT; cdr3_aa: CASSISLRGMTNTGELFF
j_call: TRBJ2-2; clone_size: NA; v_call: TRBV18; d_call: TRBD1; cdr3_nt: TGTGCCAGCTCGCCTCCGGGACAGGGACCTCACGGGGAGCTGTTTTTT; cdr3_aa: CASSPPGQGPHGELFF
j_call: TRBJ1-1; clone_size: NA; v_call: TRBV5-1; d_call: NA; cdr3_nt: TGCGCCAGCAGCTTGGTGGGCGAGAACACTGAAGCTTTCTTT; cdr3_aa: CASSLVGENTEAFF
j_call: TRBJ2-1; clone_size: NA; v_call: TRBV11-3; d_call: TRBD1; cdr3_nt: TGTGCCAGCAGGGATACAGGGGGCCCCCCAAACAATGAGCAGTTCTTC; cdr3_aa: CASRDTGGPPNNEQFF
j_call: TRBJ1-1; clone_size: once; v_call: TRBV5-4; d_call: NA; cdr3_nt: TGTGCCAGCAGCTTATGGGGGGGGGCCTGGACTGAAGCTTTCTTT; cdr3_aa: CASSLWGGAWTEAFF
j_call: TRBJ2-1; clone_size: NA; v_call: TRBV12-5; d_call: NA; cdr3_nt: TGTGCTAGTGGGAAGGAGGGGTTAAGCTCCTACAATGAGCAGTTCTTC; cdr3_aa: CASGKEGLSSYNEQFF
j_call: TRBJ1-3; clone_size: NA; v_call: TRBV9; d_call: NA; cdr3_nt: TGTGCCAGCAGCGTAGAAGGGACTGGAAACACCATATATTTT; cdr3_aa: CASSVEGTGNTIYF
j_call: TRBJ1-1; clone_size: NA; v_call: TRBV2; d_call: NA; cdr3_nt: TGTGCCAGCAGTGTTACAGGAGGGAACACTGAAGCTTTCTTT; cdr3_aa: CASSVTGGNTEAFF
j_call: TRBJ2-4; clone_size: NA; v_call: TRBV6-4; d_call: NA; cdr3_nt: TGTGCCAGCAGTCTTAACGAGGGGGACATTCAGTACTTC; cdr3_aa: CASSLNEGDIQYF
j_call: TRBJ2-7; clone_size: NA; v_call: TRBV6-1; d_call: NA; cdr3_nt: TGTGCCAGCAGTGCGGACTCCGGCCACTACGAGCAGTACTTC; cdr3_aa: CASSADSGHYEQYF
j_call: TRBJ2-3; clone_size: few; v_call: TRBV5-1; d_call: NA; cdr3_nt: TGCGCCAGCAGCCAAAACAGGGGCACAGATACGCAGTATTTT; cdr3_aa: CASSQNRGTDTQYF
j_call: TRBJ1-2; clone_size: NA; v_call: TRBV30; d_call: NA; cdr3_nt: TGTGCCTGGACCCTGGGAAGCTATGGCTACACCTTC; cdr3_aa: CAWTLGSYGYTF
j_call: TRBJ1-2; clone_size: NA; v_call: TRBV7-9; d_call: NA; cdr3_nt: TGTGCAGCCTCCAGGGGTTTAGATGGCTACACCTTC; cdr3_aa: CAASRGLDGYTF
j_call: TRBJ2-5; clone_size: NA; v_call: TRBV29-1; d_call: NA; cdr3_nt: TGCAGCGTTCTTCTGATGGGAGAGACCCAGTACTTC; cdr3_aa: CSVLLMGETQYF
j_call: TRBJ2-7; clone_size: NA; v_call: TRBV27; d_call: TRBD2; cdr3_nt: TGTGCCAGCAGCCGGCGGGGGGTAGCGGGCGAGCAGTACTTC; cdr3_aa: CASSRRGVAGEQYF
j_call: TRBJ2-2; clone_size: NA; v_call: TRBV9; d_call: TRBD1; cdr3_nt: TGTGCCAGCAGCGTGCTTGGACAGGGGGGAGGTAACACCGGGGAGCTGTTTTTT; cdr3_aa: CASSVLGQGGGNTGELFF
j_call: TRBJ2-7; clone_size: NA; v_call: TRBV5-4; d_call: TRBD1; cdr3_nt: TGTGCCAGCAGCGGACAGGGGGGCTACGAGCAGTACTTC; cdr3_aa: CASSGQGGYEQYF
j_call: TRBJ2-7; clone_size: NA; v_call: TRBV5-1; d_call: TRBD1; cdr3_nt: TGCGCCAGCAGCTTGGCCGGGGGACAGGGGATACCCTACGAGCAGTACTTC; cdr3_aa: CASSLAGGQGIPYEQYF